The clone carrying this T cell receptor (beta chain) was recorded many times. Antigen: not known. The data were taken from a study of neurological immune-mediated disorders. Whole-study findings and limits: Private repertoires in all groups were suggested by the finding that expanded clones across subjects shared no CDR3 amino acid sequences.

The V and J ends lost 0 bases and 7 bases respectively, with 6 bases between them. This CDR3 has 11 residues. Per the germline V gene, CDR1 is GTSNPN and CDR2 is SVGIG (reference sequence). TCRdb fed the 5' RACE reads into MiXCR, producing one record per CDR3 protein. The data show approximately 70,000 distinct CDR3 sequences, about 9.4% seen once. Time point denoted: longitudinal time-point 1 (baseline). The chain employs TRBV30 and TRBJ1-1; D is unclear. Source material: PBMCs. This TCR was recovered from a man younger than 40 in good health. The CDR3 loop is CAWSVAYEAFF. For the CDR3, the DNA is TGTGCCTGGAGTGTAGCCTATGAAGCTTTCTTT.